The rows below give T cell receptor beta chains drawn from one sample of a study of Graves' ophthalmopathy and Graves' hyperthyroidism. TCRdb called the multiplex PCR reads again in MiXCR, with one record for every CDR3 protein. The sample shows some 250,000 distinct CDR3 sequences, around 50% of them seen only once. The sequenced sample was peripheral blood. These receptors originate from an adult man with Graves' ophthalmopathy. Each CDR3 is given with its conserved first and last residue. D genes are given only for firm matches. A row's size may be missing; if present it is once, few, many or a size class.

clone_size	v_call	j_call	d_call	cdr3_nt	cdr3_aa
NA	TRBV5-1	TRBJ2-5	TRBD2	TGTGCCAGCAGCCCACGCCTAGCGGGAGGGCCAAAGACCCAGTACTTC	CASSPRLAGGPKTQYF
few	TRBV24-1	TRBJ2-5	NA	TGTGCCACCAGTGATCAGGGGCCGGCCAAGGAGACCCAGTACTTC	CATSDQGPAKETQYF
NA	TRBV2	TRBJ1-5	NA	TGTGCCAGCAGGTTATACGGACCCCGGGGGCGGCTCAATCAGCCCCAGCATTTT	CASRLYGPRGRLNQPQHF
NA	TRBV20-1	TRBJ1-6	NA	TGCAGTGCTAGTTTGCCCGTCGCTTCATGGACCTATAATTCACCCCTCCACTTT	CSASLPVASWTYNSPLHF
few	TRBV6-5	TRBJ1-2	NA	TGTGCCAGCAGTGACCCGACTAGAGGCTACACCTTC	CASSDPTRGYTF
NA	TRBV25-1	TRBJ1-2	NA	TGTGCCAGCAGTCAACGACAGAGCTATGGCTACACCTTC	CASSQRQSYGYTF
NA	TRBV7-8	TRBJ1-1	TRBD1	TGTGCCAGCAGGGGGACAGGGGGGGCCACTGAAGCTTTCTTT	CASRGTGGATEAFF
NA	TRBV10-2	TRBJ2-5	TRBD1	TGCGCCAGCAAGTCAAACGGGGACAGCATCGTCCGGGAGACCCAGTACTTC	CASKSNGDSIVRETQYF
NA	TRBV19	TRBJ1-5	TRBD1	TGTGCCAGTAGGCCTCGACAGGGGATTAATCAGCCCCAGCATTTT	CASRPRQGINQPQHF
NA	TRBV24-1	TRBJ2-2	TRBD2	TGTGCCACCAGTGATTTTCAGGCTAGCGGGACCGGGGAGCTGTTTTTT	CATSDFQASGTGELFF
NA	TRBV19	TRBJ1-3	TRBD1	TGTGCCAGTACCTCCAGGGGGCTAGAAGGAAACACCATATATTTT	CASTSRGLEGNTIYF
NA	TRBV27	TRBJ1-2	TRBD1	TGTGCCAGCAGCGACCCGGGACAGCACATCTATGGCTACACCTTC	CASSDPGQHIYGYTF
NA	TRBV10-3	TRBJ1-3	NA	TGTGCCATCAGTGGCCATCCCAGAAACACCATATATTTT	CAISGHPRNTIYF
NA	TRBV10-3	TRBJ2-5	NA	TGTGCCAGCAGTGTCAGTGGGGCCGCCGTCGGGGCCCAGTACTTC	CASSVSGAAVGAQYF
few	TRBV2	TRBJ2-5	TRBD1	TGTGCCAGCAGTCAAACCGACAGGGCCAAAGAGACCCAGTACTTC	CASSQTDRAKETQYF
NA	TRBV19	TRBJ2-7	NA	TGTGCCAGTAGTTCGCGGGCCCCTTCCTACGAGCAGTACTTC	CASSSRAPSYEQYF
NA	TRBV2	TRBJ2-7	NA	TGTGCCAGCAGTGATTCCCGGGACGGGTCCTACGAGCAGTACTTC	CASSDSRDGSYEQYF
once	TRBV2	TRBJ1-2	NA	TGTGCCAGCAGTGAAGAGGGAGATGGCTACACCTTC	CASSEEGDGYTF
few	TRBV10-3	TRBJ2-2	NA	TGTGCCATCAGTGAGAGAAACATTAACACCGGGGAGCTGTTTTTT	CAISERNINTGELFF
few	TRBV9	TRBJ1-2	NA	TGTGCCAGCAGCGCGGATGGCTATGGCTACACCTTC	CASSADGYGYTF
NA	TRBV10-3	TRBJ2-7	TRBD1	TGTGCCATCAGTAGCCGGACAGGGGGAACCTACGAGCAGTACTTC	CAISSRTGGTYEQYF
NA	TRBV12-5	TRBJ2-7	TRBD1	TGTGCCAGCAGCCGAAGACTCGGGACAGGGGGCGCGGGGGAGCAGTACTTC	CASSRRLGTGGAGEQYF
NA	TRBV24-1	TRBJ2-7	NA	TGTGCCACCAGTGAAAACAGGGACTGGCGCGAGCAGTACTTC	CATSENRDWREQYF
few	TRBV29-1	TRBJ2-7	NA	TGCAGCGTTGAAGGGCCTAGGCTCGAGCAGTACTTC	CSVEGPRLEQYF
few	TRBV2	TRBJ2-5	NA	TGTGCCAGCAGTGCCACCCGCGGACTAAGCCAAGAGACCCAGTACTTC	CASSATRGLSQETQYF
few	TRBV24-1	TRBJ1-5	NA	TGTGCCACCAGTGACCTAGGATCCCGTCAGCCCCAGCATTTT	CATSDLGSRQPQHF
NA	TRBV7-9	TRBJ2-7	NA	TGTGCCAGCAGCTTTTCCAGTAACGAGCAGTACTTC	CASSFSSNEQYF
NA	TRBV7-8	TRBJ2-7	TRBD1	TGTGCCAGCAGCTTAGACGTAGGGACAGGCGGATCGTACGAGCAGTACTTC	CASSLDVGTGGSYEQYF
NA	TRBV7-9	TRBJ1-2	TRBD1	TGTGCCAGCAGCGACAGGGGGATGGGAGGCTACACCTTC	CASSDRGMGGYTF
NA	TRBV11-2	TRBJ1-1	TRBD1	TGTGCCGCTGGAACCCAAGGGCAGACAAGTACAGGGGGGACTGAAGCTTTCTTT	CAAGTQGQTSTGGTEAFF
NA	TRBV7-9	TRBJ2-1	NA	TGTGCCAGCAGCTTAAGATCGGCCGGGGAGCAGTTCTTC	CASSLRSAGEQFF
few	TRBV20-1	TRBJ2-2	TRBD2	TGCAGTGCTGGGGGGGTAGCGGGGGGCGCGAACACCGGGGAGCTGTTTTTT	CSAGGVAGGANTGELFF
few	TRBV2	TRBJ1-2	NA	TGTGCCAGCAGTGTTGGGGAGTTTGCCTATGGCTACACCTTC	CASSVGEFAYGYTF
NA	TRBV5-1	TRBJ2-5	TRBD2	TGCGCCAGCAGCTTGGAGGGAGGGACGACCCAGTACTTC	CASSLEGGTTQYF
many	TRBV5-8	TRBJ1-2	TRBD1	TGTGCCAGCAGCTTGGGACAGGGGCTTTATGGCTACACCTTC	CASSLGQGLYGYTF
NA	TRBV9	TRBJ2-2	TRBD2	TGTGCCAGCAGCCTAAGCGGGAGCACGTTCGGGGAGCTGTTTTTT	CASSLSGSTFGELFF
few	TRBV9	TRBJ2-2	NA	TGTGCCAGCAGCGCAATACAGAACACCGGGGAGCTGTTTTTT	CASSAIQNTGELFF
NA	TRBV10-1	TRBJ1-1	NA	TGCGCCAGCAGCTACCAACGGCAGGGGACTGAAGCTTTCTTT	CASSYQRQGTEAFF
few	TRBV6-5	TRBJ1-1	NA	TGTGCCAGCATCGACAAGAACACTGAAGCTTTCTTT	CASIDKNTEAFF
few	TRBV29-1	TRBJ1-2	TRBD1	TGCAGCGTTGTTCAGGGGGCGGACTATGGCTACACCTTC	CSVVQGADYGYTF
NA	TRBV14	TRBJ2-7	TRBD2	TGTGCCAGCAGCCAGGATACTAGCGGATTCCCCCCCTACGAGCAGTACTTC	CASSQDTSGFPPYEQYF
NA	TRBV11-2	TRBJ1-1	NA	TGTGCCAGCAGCGGGACGGTTGAAGCTTTCTTT	CASSGTVEAFF
NA	TRBV10-1	TRBJ1-6	NA	TGCGCCAGCAGTGACCAGGGGACGGAGTTT	CASSDQGTEF
NA	TRBV7-2	TRBJ2-7	TRBD1	TGTGCCAGCAGTCAGGACAGGGGGCTCAGTAACGAGCAGTACTTC	CASSQDRGLSNEQYF
NA	TRBV7-7	TRBJ2-2	NA	TGTGCTAGCAGCATCAGGACAGCCGGGGAGCTGTTTTTT	CASSIRTAGELFF